The source of this TCR beta chain is a study of blood T cell repertoires in COVID-19. Authors' data handling: Amplified reference gene primers provided the basis for estimating nucleated cell counts. Profiling relied on immunoSEQ multiplex PCR, and the TCRdb table lists in-frame clones only, not all of them. The V and J calls and clone size were taken over from that table, and D and trimming were inferred from the DNA. The sample consists of about 200,000 clones, 80% to 90% of them appearing once. Germline CDR1 and CDR2: LNHDA and SQIVND (reference sequence). V was pared by 2 bases and J by 7 bases, with 3 bases of the junction left unmatched. CDR3 length equals 14 residues. Each participant's cohort was designated according to participant-reported clinical history.

The rearrangement uses TRBV19 and TRBJ1-5, with TRBD1 matching 9 bases. This TCR was recovered from a woman aged 35 to 49 with acute COVID-19. Sequencing was done on a sample of PBMCs or T cells enriched from blood (not recorded which). CDR3 coding DNA: TGTGCCAGTAGTATACGGACAGGGGCCCAGCCCCAGCATTTT. Encoded protein: CASSIRTGAQPQHF.